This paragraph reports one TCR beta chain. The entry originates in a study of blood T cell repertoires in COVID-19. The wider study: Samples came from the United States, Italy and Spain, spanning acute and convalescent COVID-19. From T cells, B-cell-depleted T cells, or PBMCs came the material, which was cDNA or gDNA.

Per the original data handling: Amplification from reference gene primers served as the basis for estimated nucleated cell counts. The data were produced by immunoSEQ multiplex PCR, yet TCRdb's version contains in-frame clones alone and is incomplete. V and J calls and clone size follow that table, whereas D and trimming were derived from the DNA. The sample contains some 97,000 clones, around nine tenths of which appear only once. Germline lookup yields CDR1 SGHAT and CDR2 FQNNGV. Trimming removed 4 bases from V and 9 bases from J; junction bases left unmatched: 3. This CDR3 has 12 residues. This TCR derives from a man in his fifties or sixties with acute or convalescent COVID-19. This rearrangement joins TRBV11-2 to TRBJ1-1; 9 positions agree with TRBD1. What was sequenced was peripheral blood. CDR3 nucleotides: TGTGCCAGCAGCTGGGACAGGGAAAAAGCTTTCTTT. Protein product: CASSWDREKAFF.